The present entry profiles one T cell receptor beta chain with its context. For the second PCR, which ran for about 6 to 12 cycles, a sample-barcoded 5' primer and a J-beta primer mix were used. MiXCR was run by TCRdb on the 5' RACE reads, yielding one entry per CDR3 protein. The sample records roughly 1,100,000 distinct CDR3 sequences, 25% being singletons. The sample is drawn from a study of blood T cells in healthy people across ages. Germline V lookup: CDR1 SGHNT, CDR2 YENEEA. V was pared by 0 bases and J by 7 bases, with 16 bases between. CDR3 length: 15 amino acids. This same sample was also taken into another study, of T cells of mothers and their children.

The rearrangement uses TRBV11-3 and TRBJ2-7, with D possibly matching TRBD2 (6 bases). The TCR originated in a girl aged 2 to 10 in good health. Source material: blood. CDR3 nucleotides: TGTGCCAGCAGCTTAGATCGAGGGGAGGTTCGGGAGCAGTACTTC. It specifies CASSLDRGEVREQYF.